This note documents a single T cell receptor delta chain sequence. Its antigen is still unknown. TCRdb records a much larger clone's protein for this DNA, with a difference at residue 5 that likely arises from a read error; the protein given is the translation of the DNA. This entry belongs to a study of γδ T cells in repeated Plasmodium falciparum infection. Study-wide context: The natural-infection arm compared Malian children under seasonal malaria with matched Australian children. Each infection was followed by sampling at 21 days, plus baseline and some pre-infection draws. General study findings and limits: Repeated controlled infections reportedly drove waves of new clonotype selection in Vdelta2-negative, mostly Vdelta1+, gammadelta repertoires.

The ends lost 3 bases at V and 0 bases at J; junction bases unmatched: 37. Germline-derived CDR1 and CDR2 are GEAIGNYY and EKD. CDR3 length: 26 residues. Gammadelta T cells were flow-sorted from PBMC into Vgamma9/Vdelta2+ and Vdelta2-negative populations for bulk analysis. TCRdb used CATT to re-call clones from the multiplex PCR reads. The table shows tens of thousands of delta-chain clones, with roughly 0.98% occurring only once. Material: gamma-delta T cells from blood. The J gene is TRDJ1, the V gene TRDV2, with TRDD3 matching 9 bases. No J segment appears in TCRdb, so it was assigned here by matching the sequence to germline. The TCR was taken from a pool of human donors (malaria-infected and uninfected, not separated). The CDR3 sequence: CACDCRPSPFLGDRGVPKLYTDKLIF. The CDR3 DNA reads TGTGCCTGTGACTGCAGGCCTTCTCCATTCCTGGGGGATCGGGGGGTGCCGAAGTTGTACACCGATAAACTCATCTTT.